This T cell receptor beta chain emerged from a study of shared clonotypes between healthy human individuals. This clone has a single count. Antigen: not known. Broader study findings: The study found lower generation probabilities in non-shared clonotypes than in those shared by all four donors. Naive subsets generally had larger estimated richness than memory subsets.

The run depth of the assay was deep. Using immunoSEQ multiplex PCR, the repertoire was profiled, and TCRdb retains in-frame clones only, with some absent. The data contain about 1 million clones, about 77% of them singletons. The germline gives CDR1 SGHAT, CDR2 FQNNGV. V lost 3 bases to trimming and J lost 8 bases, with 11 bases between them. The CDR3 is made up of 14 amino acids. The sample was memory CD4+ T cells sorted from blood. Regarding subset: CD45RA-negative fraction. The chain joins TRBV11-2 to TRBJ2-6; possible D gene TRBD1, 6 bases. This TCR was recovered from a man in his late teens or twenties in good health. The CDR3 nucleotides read TGTGCCAGCAGCTTGAACAGGGTATCCAACGTCCTGACTTTC. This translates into CASSLNRVSNVLTF.